Here is one T cell receptor (beta chain) with its context. The data are from a study of blood T cell repertoires in COVID-19. Study information: Italy, Spain and the United States were the sources of the convalescent and acute COVID-19 samples. T cells, B-cell-depleted T cells, or PBMCs provided the cDNA or gDNA that served as material.

The germline gives CDR1 ENHRY, CDR2 SYGVKD. This CDR3 is built from 14 residues. Trimming removed 6 bases from V and 1 base from J; junction bases left unmatched: 3. Authors' analysis steps: Amplification from reference gene primers served as the basis for estimated nucleated cell counts. Assay: immunoSEQ multiplex PCR; the TCRdb copy retains only in-frame clones and omits some. V, J and clone size are taken as reported in that table, and D and trimming were inferred from the DNA itself. The table lists about 380,000 clones, roughly four fifths of them singletons. The sequenced material came from peripheral blood. This receptor was taken from a human donor with acute or convalescent COVID-19. The donor label of this sample is uncertain. The chain is built from TRBV10-3 and TRBJ2-7, with 10 bases aligning to TRBD1. The DNA of the CDR3 is TGTGCCATCAGAGAGGGACAGGGGTCCTACGAGCAGTACTTC. Protein sequence: CAIREGQGSYEQYF.